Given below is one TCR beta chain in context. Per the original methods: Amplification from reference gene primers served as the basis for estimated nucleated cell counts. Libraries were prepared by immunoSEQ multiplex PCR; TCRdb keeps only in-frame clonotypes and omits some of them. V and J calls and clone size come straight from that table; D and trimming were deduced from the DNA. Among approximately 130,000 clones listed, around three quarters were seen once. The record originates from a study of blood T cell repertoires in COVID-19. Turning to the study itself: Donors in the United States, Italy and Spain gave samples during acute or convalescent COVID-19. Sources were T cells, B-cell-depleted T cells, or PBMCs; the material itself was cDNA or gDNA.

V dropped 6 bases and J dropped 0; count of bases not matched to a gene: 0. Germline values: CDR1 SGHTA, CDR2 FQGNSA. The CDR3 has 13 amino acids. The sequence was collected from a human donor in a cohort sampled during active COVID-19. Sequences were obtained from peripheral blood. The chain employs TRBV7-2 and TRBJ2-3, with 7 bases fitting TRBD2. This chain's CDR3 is CASRRESTDTQYF. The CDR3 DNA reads TGTGCCAGCAGGCGGGAGAGCACAGATACGCAGTATTTT. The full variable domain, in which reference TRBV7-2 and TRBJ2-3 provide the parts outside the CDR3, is GAGVSQSPSNKVTEKGKDVELRCDPISGHTALYWYRQSLGQGLEFLIYFQGNSAPDKSGLPSDRFSAERTGGSVSTLTIQRTQQEDSAVYLCASRRESTDTQYFGPGTRLTVL.